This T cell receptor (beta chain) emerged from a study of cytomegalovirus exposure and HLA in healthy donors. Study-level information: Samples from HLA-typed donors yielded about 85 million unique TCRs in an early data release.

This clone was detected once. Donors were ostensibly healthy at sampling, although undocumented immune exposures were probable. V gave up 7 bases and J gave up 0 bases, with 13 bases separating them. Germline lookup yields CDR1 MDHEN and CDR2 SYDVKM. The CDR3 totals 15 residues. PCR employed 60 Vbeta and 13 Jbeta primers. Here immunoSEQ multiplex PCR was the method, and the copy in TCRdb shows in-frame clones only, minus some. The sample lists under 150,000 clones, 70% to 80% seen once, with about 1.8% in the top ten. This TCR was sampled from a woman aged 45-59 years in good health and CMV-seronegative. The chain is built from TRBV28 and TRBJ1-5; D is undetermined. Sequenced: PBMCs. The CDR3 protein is CASTSGGNSNQPQHF. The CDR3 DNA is TGTGCCAGCACATCGGGAGGGAATAGCAATCAGCCCCAGCATTTT.